The clone carrying this T cell receptor beta chain was seen once. The antigen remains undetermined. The sample comes from a study of shared clonotypes between healthy human individuals. About the study: A donor's plate count was three for CD4 naive and three for CD4 memory; CD8 naive had two and CD8 memory one.

Study results and caveats: On the whole, naive subsets had larger estimated richness than memory subsets had.

V was pared by 0 bases and J by 8 bases, with 5 bases of the junction left unmatched. The CDR3 length is 14 residues. CDR1 is SGDLS and CDR2 is YYNGEE in the germline V gene. Assay: immunoSEQ multiplex PCR; the TCRdb copy retains only in-frame clones and omits some. This sample has under 1,900,000 clones, with approximately 98.5% found just once. The chain recombines TRBV9 with TRBJ1-2; 9 nucleotides match TRBD1. The sample consisted of naive CD4+ T cells sorted from blood. Regarding subset: CD45RA+ positively selected. The TCR comes from a man in his thirties or forties in good health. The DNA for the CDR3 is TGTGCCAGCAGCGTAGAACAGGGGGCTAGGGGCTACACCTTC. Amino acid sequence: CASSVEQGARGYTF.